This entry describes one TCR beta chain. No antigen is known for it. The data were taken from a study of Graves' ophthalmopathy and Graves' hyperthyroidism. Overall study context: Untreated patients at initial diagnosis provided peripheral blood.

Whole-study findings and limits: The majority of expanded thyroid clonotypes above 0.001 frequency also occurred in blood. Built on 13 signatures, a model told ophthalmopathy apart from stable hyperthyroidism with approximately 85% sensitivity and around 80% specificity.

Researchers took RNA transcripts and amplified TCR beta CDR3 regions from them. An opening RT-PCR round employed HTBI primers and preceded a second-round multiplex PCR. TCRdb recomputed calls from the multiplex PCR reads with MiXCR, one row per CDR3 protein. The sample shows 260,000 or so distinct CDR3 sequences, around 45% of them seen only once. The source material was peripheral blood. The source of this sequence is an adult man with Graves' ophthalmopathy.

CDR3 region: CSARLGGQADGYTF. The CDR3 nucleotides read TGCAGTGCTAGACTCGGGGGGCAAGCAGATGGCTACACCTTC. V is TRBV20-1 and J is TRBJ1-2, with a tentative D call TRBD1 (6 bases). Trimming stripped 2 bases from V and 6 bases from J, with 16 bases between. There are 14 residues in the CDR3. Germline V gene sequence: CDR1 DFQATT, CDR2 SNEGSKA (reference sequence).